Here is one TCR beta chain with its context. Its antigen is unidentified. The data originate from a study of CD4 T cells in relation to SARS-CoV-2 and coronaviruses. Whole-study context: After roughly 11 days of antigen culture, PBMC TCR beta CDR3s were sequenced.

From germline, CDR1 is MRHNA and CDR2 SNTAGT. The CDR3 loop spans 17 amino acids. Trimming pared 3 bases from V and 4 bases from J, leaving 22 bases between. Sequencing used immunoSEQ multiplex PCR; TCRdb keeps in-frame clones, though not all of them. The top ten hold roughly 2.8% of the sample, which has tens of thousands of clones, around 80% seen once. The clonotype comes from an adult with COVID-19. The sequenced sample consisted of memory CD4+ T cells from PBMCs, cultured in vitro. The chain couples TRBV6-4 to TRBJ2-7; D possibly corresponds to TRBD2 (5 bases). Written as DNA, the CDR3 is TGTGCCAGCAGTGAGAAAAGGCACGGAGGATATCAGTACGAGCAGTACTTC. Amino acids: CASSEKRHGGYQYEQYF.